This TCR beta chain was obtained from a study of tumor-infiltrating lymphocytes in primary liver carcinoma. Blood RNA came from unsorted whole blood; germline DNA was also extracted. The input was 400 to 500 ng total RNA; TCR beta cDNA was made from it with a constant-region primer. The TCR beta library was amplified through three nested multiplex PCR rounds in a modified ARM-PCR procedure. Researchers ran the first two PCR rounds for roughly 11 cycles each with TRBV1-TRBV30 forward primers and a C-beta reverse primer. Each CDR3 protein is one row after TCRdb ran MiXCR on the multiplex PCR reads. Here the sample spans 330,000 or so distinct CDR3 sequences, around three fifths being singletons. A note on this clonotype: This may stem from a read error, because a much larger clone lies one nucleotide away.

The CDR3 is 13 amino acids. With 1 base removed from V and 9 bases from J, the gap between germline ends came to 7 bases. Germline CDR1 reads SGHDN; CDR2 reads FVKESK. The sample was peripheral blood. The chain carries TRBV14 and TRBJ1-6; D remains ambiguous. The clonotype originates from a man between 35 and 55 years old with primary liver carcinoma and hepatitis B virus infection. The CDR3: CASSQVRLSPLHF. CDR3 DNA sequence: TGTGCCAGCAGCCAAGTCCGGCTTTCACCCCTCCACTTT.